A single sample gave rise to the 23 T cell receptor beta chains below, sequenced in a study of T cell responses to AZD1222 COVID-19 vaccine (dated by TCRdb to the early 2020s). Sample time point, as interpreted from the label and publication: baseline before first vaccination. Library prep was done by the immunoSEQ multiplex PCR assay. TCRdb stores this immuneACCESS table with in-frame sequences only. Part of the clones is absent; in the studies checked, under half of the shortfall reflects unresolved V genes, and no reason is known for the rest. The sample table holds fewer than 110,000 clones, of which approximately 89% were seen once. The biggest ten clones account for 20% of the sample. The sample was peripheral blood, taken on day 0 of AZD1222 vaccination. These receptors all come from an adult in good health.

The V call is TRBV7-6, the J call TRBJ1-6; 7 bases fit TRBD1. Losses at the gene ends were 8 bases for V and 5 bases for J; bases not matched to a gene: 9. This CDR3 has 15 residues. Germline V gene sequence: CDR1 SGHVS, CDR2 FNYEAQ. This CDR3 is CASGQGQRDNSPLHF. Written as DNA, the CDR3 is TGTGCCAGCGGCCAGGGACAGAGAGATAATTCACCCCTCCACTTT.

This clone was seen a handful of times. The rearrangement links TRBV4-3 to TRBJ2-1, with TRBD2 as a possible D gene (5 bases). V lost 1 base to trimming and J lost 8 bases, with 12 bases between them. Germline V gene sequence: CDR1 LGHNA, CDR2 YSLEER. The CDR3 runs to 14 residues. The CDR3 nucleotides are TGCGCCAGCAGCCAAGCGTTCGCCGGGGATGAGCAGTTCTTC. This encodes CASSQAFAGDEQFF.

DNA of the CDR3: TGTGCCAGCAGCTTAGCCCCTGCGGCAGGGGGTCCCGGGGAGCTGTTTTTT. Amino acid sequence: CASSLAPAAGGPGELFF. The chain recombines TRBV7-2 with TRBJ2-2; the match to TRBD1 covers 7 bases. This CDR3 has 17 amino acids. The germline gives CDR1 SGHTA, CDR2 FQGNSA. V was pared by 0 bases and J by 6 bases, with 10 bases of the junction left unmatched. Together with reference TRBV7-2 and TRBJ2-2, the CDR3 gives the full variable domain: GAGVSQSPSNKVTEKGKDVELRCDPISGHTALYWYRQSLGQGLEFLIYFQGNSAPDKSGLPSDRFSAERTGGSVSTLTIQRTQQEDSAVYLCASSLAPAAGGPGELFFGEGSRLTVL.

The rearrangement links TRBV4-3 to TRBJ1-4; D is uncertain. The CDR3 is made up of 15 amino acids. V gave up 3 bases and J gave up 3 bases, with 11 bases separating them. The germline CDR1 and CDR2 sequences are LGHNA and YSLEER. The CDR3 DNA follows: TGCGCCAGCAGCCAGAGGCGGGGTTCTAATGAAAAACTGTTTTTT. Encoded protein: CASSQRRGSNEKLFF.

The chain couples TRBV10-3 to TRBJ1-5; D perhaps matches TRBD1 (6 bases). The germline V and J ends were trimmed by 4 bases and 5 bases, with 12 bases remaining between them. The CDR3 has 14 amino acids. The germline V gene encodes CDR1 ENHRY and CDR2 SYGVKD. CDR3 nucleotides: TGTGCCATCAGTGGGATTAGGGGGGATCAGCCCCAGCATTTT. Translated, it gives CAISGIRGDQPQHF.

The chain employs TRBV3-1 (or the pseudogene TRBV3-2) and TRBJ1-2, with D unclear. The V end lost 1 base, the J end lost 8 bases, and 8 bases lay between the germline ends. CDR1 is LGHDT and CDR2 is YNNKEL in the germline V gene (reference sequence). The CDR3 runs to 12 residues. CDR3 DNA: TGTGCCAGCAGCCAAGGATCCCGAGGCTACACCTTC. Protein: CASSQGSRGYTF.

V and J are TRBV29-1 and TRBJ2-7; TRBD2 is a possible D gene (5 bases). V lost 4 bases, J lost 0 bases, and 22 bases lay in between. The CDR3 consists of 17 residues. The germline V gene has CDR1 SQVTM and CDR2 ANQGSEA. The CDR3: CSVVGAVQPLSSYEQYF. The DNA of the CDR3 is TGCAGCGTTGTGGGAGCAGTACAGCCTTTGAGCTCCTACGAGCAGTACTTC.

CDR3 nucleotides: TGTGCCAGCAGCCAAAGGGGCACAGGGGGGAACACTGAAGCTTTCTTT. Amino acid sequence: CASSQRGTGGNTEAFF. The J gene is TRBJ1-1, the V gene TRBV14; TRBD1 aligns across 8 bases. CDR3 size: 16 residues. The V gene's germline CDR1 is SGHDN and CDR2 FVKESK. With V trimmed by 2 bases and J by 1 base, 6 bases remained unmatched. Full variable domain (remainder filled in from reference TRBV14 and TRBJ1-1): EAGVTQFPSHSVIEKGQTVTLRCDPISGHDNLYWYRRVMGKEIKFLLHFVKESKQDESGMPNNRFLAERTGGTYSTLKVQPAELEDSGVYFCASSQRGTGGNTEAFFGQGTRLTVV.

The chain links TRBV2 to TRBJ2-7, with no clear D. CDR3 length: 12 residues. Germline V CDR1 and CDR2: SNHLY, FYNNEI. V dropped 4 bases and J dropped 0 bases, with 4 bases sitting between them. The CDR3 coding sequence is TGTGCCAGCAGTGGGTCCTCCTACGAGCAGTACTTC. It encodes CASSGSSYEQYF.

CDR3 region: CASSPIPQANSPLHF. The CDR3 DNA reads as TGTGCCAGCAGCCCCATACCACAGGCGAATTCACCCCTCCACTTT. This chain links TRBV7-9 with TRBJ1-6; D is perhaps TRBD1 (5 bases). The CDR3 has 15 residues. CDR1 is SEHNR, CDR2 FQNEAQ, per germline (reference sequence). Trimming removed 5 bases at V and 7 bases at J, with 15 bases between.

The rearrangement joins TRBV7-9 to TRBJ2-7; D is undetermined. In germline, CDR1 is SEHNR, CDR2 FQNEAQ (reference sequence). The ends were cut back, 4 bases at V and 4 bases at J, with 5 bases in the middle. The CDR3 consists of 11 residues. The DNA for the CDR3 is TGTGCCAGCAGCTCTCAATACGAGCAGTACTTC. This gives the protein CASSSQYEQYF.

The chain joins TRBV14 to TRBJ1-2; D gene uncertain. This CDR3 contains 15 residues. With 4 bases removed from V and 2 bases from J, the gap between germline ends came to 14 bases. Germline V CDR1 and CDR2: SGHDN, FVKESK. The CDR3 loop is CASSPISSINYGYTF. The CDR3, as DNA: TGTGCCAGCAGCCCCATTTCATCCATAAACTATGGCTACACCTTC.

The chain joins TRBV5-4 to TRBJ2-1, with a possible D match to TRBD2 (6 bases). The germline CDR1 and CDR2 sequences are SGHNT and YYREEE (reference sequence). The germline V and J ends were trimmed by 0 bases and 8 bases, with 12 bases remaining between them. The length of the CDR3 is 14 residues. Written as DNA, the CDR3 is TGTGCCAGCAGCTTGGATGAAGCGGGCTATGAGCAGTTCTTC. Protein: CASSLDEAGYEQFF.

The chain has TRBV10-3 and TRBJ2-1, with D perhaps assigned TRBD1 or TRBD2 (6 bases each). Germline V CDR1 and CDR2: ENHRY, SYGVKD. The CDR3 length is 16 residues. V lost 0 bases to trimming and J lost 8 bases, with 17 bases between them. CDR3 sequence reads: CAISESRRVEGDEQFF. The CDR3 nucleotides read TGTGCCATCAGTGAGTCGCGGAGGGTTGAGGGGGATGAGCAGTTCTTC.

The chain carries TRBV6-5 and TRBJ2-2, with 7 bases lining up with TRBD2. Trimming cost V 2 bases and J 7 bases; bases outside gene matches: 10. The CDR3 length is 16 residues. CDR1 MNHEY and CDR2 SVGAGI come from the germline V gene. The CDR3, as DNA: TGTGCCAGCAGTTACGGTGCCTTCGGGGAGGGCGGGGAGCTGTTTTTT. Protein: CASSYGAFGEGGELFF.

The chain joins TRBV28 to TRBJ2-3; D might be TRBD1 or TRBD2, each matching 5 bases. There are 18 residues in the CDR3. Germline CDR1 is MDHEN and CDR2 is SYDVKM. Trimming shortened V by 3 bases and J by 0 bases, and 19 bases separated the two germline ends. The CDR3 DNA is TGTGCCAGCAGTTTCCCTCGCCGGGGCCTTACTAGCACAGATACGCAGTATTTT. Residues: CASSFPRRGLTSTDTQYF.

The rearrangement links TRBV6-5 to TRBJ2-1, with 7 bases aligning to TRBD1. V shed 7 bases, J shed 4 bases, and the junction held 7 bases outside the gene matches. CDR1 and CDR2 (germline): MNHEY, SVGAGI. The CDR3 runs to 14 residues. In DNA, the CDR3 is TGTGCCAGCATCGGGGACAGACCTTACAATGAGCAGTTCTTC. Its protein is CASIGDRPYNEQFF.

This chain connects TRBV27 to TRBJ1-4; D is possibly TRBD1 (6 bases). The V and J ends lost 3 bases and 5 bases respectively, with 13 bases between them. This CDR3 spans 15 amino acids. CDR1 and CDR2 (germline): MNHEY, SMNVEV (reference sequence). The chain's CDR3 is CASSLIRGRNEKLFF. CDR3 nucleotides: TGTGCCAGCAGTTTGATCAGGGGAAGAAATGAAAAACTGTTTTTT.

This rearrangement joins TRBV7-2 to TRBJ1-5; TRBD1 might be the D (6 bases). Trimming removed 8 bases from V and 7 bases from J, with 15 bases in between. Germline V gives CDR1 SGHTA, CDR2 FQGNSA. The CDR3 length is 13 residues. The CDR3 is CASDLGGAQPQHF. The CDR3 coding sequence is TGTGCCAGCGACTTGGGGGGGGCCCAGCCCCAGCATTTT.

The sample holds one count of this clone. The chain uses TRBV7-2 and TRBJ2-2; D perhaps matches TRBD1 (5 bases). Germline V CDR1 and CDR2: SGHTA, FQGNSA. V was cut by 7 bases and J by 2 bases, with 14 bases left in between. The CDR3 is 15 residues long. The DNA of the CDR3 is TGTGCCAGCACCCCTCAGGGTGGAAACACCGGGGAGCTGTTTTTT. Residues: CASTPQGGNTGELFF.

This chain joins TRBV7-3 and TRBJ2-5; TRBD2 is a possible D gene (5 bases). The germline CDR1 and CDR2 sequences are SGHTA and FQGTGA. The V and J ends lost 2 bases and 1 base respectively, with 8 bases between them. CDR3 length: 14 amino acids. CDR3 bases: TGTGCCAGCAGCTTAGGAGGATCCCAAGAGACCCAGTACTTC. It is translated as CASSLGGSQETQYF.

This chain joins TRBV7-9 and TRBJ2-1, with D unclear. The CDR3 loop spans 13 amino acids. Trimming pared 5 bases from V and 5 bases from J, leaving 10 bases between. The germline gives CDR1 SEHNR, CDR2 FQNEAQ (reference sequence). CDR3 region: CASSLLGDNEQFF. Written as DNA, the CDR3 is TGTGCCAGCAGCCTATTAGGTGACAATGAGCAGTTCTTC.

The chain combines TRBV10-3 with TRBJ2-6, with D unresolved. V shed 0 bases and J shed 9 bases, with 12 bases lying between them. Germline V gives CDR1 ENHRY, CDR2 SYGVKD. The CDR3 has 15 residues. The CDR3 DNA follows: TGTGCCATCAGTGAGTCAAATATTCGTGGCAACGTCCTGACTTTC. As protein: CAISESNIRGNVLTF.